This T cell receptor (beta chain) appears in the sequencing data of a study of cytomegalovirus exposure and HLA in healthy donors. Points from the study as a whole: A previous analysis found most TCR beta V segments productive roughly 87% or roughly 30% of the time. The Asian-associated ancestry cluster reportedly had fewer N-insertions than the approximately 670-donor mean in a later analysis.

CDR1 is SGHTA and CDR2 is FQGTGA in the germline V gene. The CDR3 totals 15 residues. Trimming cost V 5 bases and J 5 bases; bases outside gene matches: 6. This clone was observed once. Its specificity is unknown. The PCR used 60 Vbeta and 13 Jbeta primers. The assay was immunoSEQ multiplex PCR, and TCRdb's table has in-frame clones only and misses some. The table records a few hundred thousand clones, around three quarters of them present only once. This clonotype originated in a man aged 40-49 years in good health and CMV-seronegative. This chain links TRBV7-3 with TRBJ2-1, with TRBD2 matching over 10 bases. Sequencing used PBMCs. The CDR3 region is CASSETSGNNNEQFF. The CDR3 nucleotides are TGTGCCAGCAGCGAAACTAGCGGGAACAACAATGAGCAGTTCTTC.